The present T cell receptor beta chain was sequenced within a study of cytomegalovirus exposure and HLA in healthy donors. Study background: Within the Caucasian-associated ancestry cluster were roughly 82% of the 300 to 450 genotyped donors.

Amplification used 60 Vbeta primers and 13 Jbeta primers. Produced via immunoSEQ multiplex PCR; TCRdb's table is partial and in-frame only. Among over 150,000 clones listed, around 67% were seen once. This CDR3 is 17 amino acids long. The germline V gene has CDR1 SGHTA and CDR2 FQGTGA. The V gene end was trimmed by 5 bases and the J gene end by 6 bases; junction bases not matched to a gene: 17. The chain joins TRBV7-3 to TRBJ2-3; 7 bases are shared with TRBD2. The sequenced sample was PBMCs. The sequence was obtained from a woman aged 18-35 years in good health and CMV-seropositive. The CDR3 region is CASSPLGGGASSDTQYF. The DNA for the CDR3 is TGTGCCAGCAGCCCACTTGGGGGGGGAGCATCTTCGGATACGCAGTATTTT.